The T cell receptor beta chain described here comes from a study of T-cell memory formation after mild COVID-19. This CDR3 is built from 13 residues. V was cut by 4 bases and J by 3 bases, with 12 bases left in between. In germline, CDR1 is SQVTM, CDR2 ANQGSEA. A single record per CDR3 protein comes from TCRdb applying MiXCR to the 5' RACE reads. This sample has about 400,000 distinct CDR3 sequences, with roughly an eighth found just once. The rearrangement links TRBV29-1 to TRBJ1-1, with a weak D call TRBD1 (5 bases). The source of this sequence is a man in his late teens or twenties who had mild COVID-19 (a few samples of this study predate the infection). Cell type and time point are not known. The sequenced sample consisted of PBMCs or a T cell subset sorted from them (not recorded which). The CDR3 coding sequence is TGCAGCGTTGCGACGGGGGGATACACTGAAGCTTTCTTT. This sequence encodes CSVATGGYTEAFF. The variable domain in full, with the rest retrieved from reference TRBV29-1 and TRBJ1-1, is SAVISQKPSRDICQRGTSLTIQCQVDSQVTMMFWYRQQPGQSLTLIATANQGSEATYESGFVIDKFPISRPNLTFSTLTVSNMSPEDSSIYLCSVATGGYTEAFFGQGTRLTVV.